A single sample gave rise to the 15 T cell receptor beta chains below, sequenced in a study of blood T cell repertoires in COVID-19. Method: immunoSEQ multiplex PCR; TCRdb's copy keeps in-frame clones and lacks some. There are roughly 250,000 clones in the sample; over 70% occur only once, and approximately 9% lies in the top ten. The sequencing sample was made of peripheral blood. These receptors originate from a human donor in a cohort sampled during active COVID-19.

This chain connects TRBV6-1 to TRBJ1-5; D gene ambiguous. The V gene lost 0 bases and the J gene lost 4 bases, with 10 bases spanning the gap. The CDR3 is 15 residues long. CDR1 and CDR2 (germline): MNHNS, SASEGT. CDR3 coding DNA: TGTGCCAGCAGTGAAGCGCAGGTCCAAAATCAGCCCCAGCATTTT. It yields the protein CASSEAQVQNQPQHF.

The chain combines TRBV11-2 with TRBJ2-1; 7 nucleotides agree with TRBD2. The CDR3 contains 16 residues. Germline V gives CDR1 SGHAT, CDR2 FQNNGV. The trim removed 6 bases at V and 4 bases at J, leaving 12 bases unmatched. As DNA, the CDR3 is TGTGCCAGCAGTTTGGGGGGAGGGTCAGATTACAATGAGCAGTTCTTC. The encoded protein is CASSLGGGSDYNEQFF.

The V call is TRBV18, the J call TRBJ1-1; 8 bases are shared with TRBD1. Losses at the gene ends were 5 bases for V and 3 bases for J; bases not matched to a gene: 2. This CDR3 region has 13 residues. Germline assignment: CDR1 KGHSH and CDR2 LQKENI. CDR3 protein: CASSDRGDTEAFF. CDR3 coding DNA: TGTGCCAGCTCAGACAGGGGCGACACTGAAGCTTTCTTT.

This chain joins TRBV7-2 and TRBJ2-5; tentative D call: TRBD1 (5 bases). Trimming shortened V by 1 base and J by 5 bases, and 11 bases separated the two germline ends. The CDR3 totals 14 residues. The germline V gene encodes CDR1 SGHTA and CDR2 FQGNSA. In DNA form, the CDR3 reads TGTGCCAGCAGCTTAGTCTCAGGGATGGAGACCCAGTACTTC. Protein: CASSLVSGMETQYF.

The DNA of the CDR3 is TGTGCCAGCACTAAAGGGACAGTAAGGTCCTACGAGCAGTACTTC. It yields the protein CASTKGTVRSYEQYF. The rearrangement joins TRBV2 to TRBJ2-7, with TRBD1 matching over 7 bases. Germline CDR1 reads SNHLY; CDR2 reads FYNNEI. This CDR3 spans 15 amino acids. V shed 7 bases and J 1 base; nucleotides not matched to a gene: 10.

The chain uses TRBV4-3 and TRBJ1-2, with 7 nucleotides matching TRBD1. The CDR3 consists of 15 residues. V lost 4 bases, J lost 2 bases, and 7 bases stayed unmatched. CDR1 is LGHNA, CDR2 YSLEER, per germline. CDR3 DNA: TGCGCCAGCAGCCCCACGGGACAGTCCAACTATGGCTACACCTTC. It encodes CASSPTGQSNYGYTF.

The V and J genes are TRBV2 and TRBJ2-7; possible D gene TRBD1, 6 bases. The CDR3 length is 18 residues. The V gene's germline CDR1 is SNHLY and CDR2 FYNNEI. Trimming left V 2 bases short and J 0 bases short, with 20 bases between. The CDR3 loop is CASSEWPDRQGNSYEQYF. CDR3 sequence (DNA): TGTGCCAGCAGTGAATGGCCGGATCGGCAGGGGAACTCCTACGAGCAGTACTTC. Drawing the rest from reference TRBV2 and TRBJ2-7, the complete variable domain is EPEVTQTPSHQVTQMGQEVILRCVPISNHLYFYWYRQILGQKVEFLVSFYNNEISEKSEIFDDQFSVERPDGSNFTLKIRSTKLEDSAMYFCASSEWPDRQGNSYEQYFGPGTRLTVT.

The V call is TRBV27, the J call TRBJ2-1; TRBD2 agrees at 8 bases. CDR1 is MNHEY and CDR2 is SMNVEV in the germline V gene (reference sequence). There are 15 residues in the CDR3. V shed 6 bases, J shed 6 bases, and the junction held 10 bases outside the gene matches. CDR3 region: CASRRGREGGNEQFF. The CDR3 DNA sequence: TGTGCCAGCAGAAGGGGCCGGGAGGGTGGCAATGAGCAGTTCTTC.

The V call is TRBV9, the J call TRBJ2-5; D is perhaps TRBD2 (6 bases). Trimming stripped 1 base from V and 4 bases from J, with 11 bases between. The CDR3 contains 14 residues. Germline V lookup: CDR1 SGDLS, CDR2 YYNGEE. This CDR3 reads CASSVSLASETQYF. In DNA, the CDR3 is TGTGCCAGCAGCGTAAGCCTAGCGTCAGAGACCCAGTACTTC.

V and J are TRBV12-3 or TRBV12-4 and TRBJ2-7, with D possibly matching TRBD2 (5 bases). This CDR3 region has 13 residues. Trimming took 3 bases from V and 7 from J, leaving 13 bases between them. The CDR3 reads CASSLTTLGEQYF. The CDR3 coding sequence is TGTGCCAGCAGTTTGACTACCCTTGGGGAGCAGTACTTC.

This clone was found a few times. This chain connects TRBV2 to TRBJ2-5, with a tentative D call TRBD2 (5 bases). The germline CDR1 and CDR2 sequences are SNHLY and FYNNEI. The CDR3 length is 16 residues. V was pared by 6 bases and J by 4 bases, with 21 bases between. The CDR3 loop is CASSTWSGRLGETQYF. CDR3 sequence (DNA): TGTGCCAGCAGCACATGGTCGGGAAGACTGGGAGAGACCCAGTACTTC.

This chain links TRBV27 with TRBJ2-3; D is perhaps TRBD2 (6 bases). Deletions cut 4 bases from V and 4 bases from J, with 9 bases between. In germline, CDR1 is MNHEY, CDR2 SMNVEV (reference sequence). The CDR3 is made up of 13 amino acids. In DNA, the CDR3 is TGTGCCAGCAGTTCAGCGGGCTCAGATACGCAGTATTTT. Its protein is CASSSAGSDTQYF.

This chain joins TRBV7-9 and TRBJ1-2; D perhaps matches TRBD1 (5 bases). CDR3 length equals 13 residues. Germline lookup yields CDR1 SEHNR and CDR2 FQNEAQ (reference sequence). Between the trimmed V and J ends, which lost 10 bases and 3 bases, there was a span of 15 bases. The CDR3 bases are TGTGCCACAGGGCAGTTCCTACACTATGGCTACACCTTC. Amino acids: CATGQFLHYGYTF.

The chain has TRBV3-1 (or the pseudogene TRBV3-2) and TRBJ1-6; the D is unclear. The CDR3 contains 14 residues. Germline CDR1 and CDR2: LGHDT and YNNKEL (reference sequence). The V and J ends lost 3 bases and 8 bases respectively, with 11 bases between them. CDR3 amino acids: CASSHRSAHSPLHF. The CDR3 DNA sequence: TGTGCCAGCAGCCATCGCTCCGCGCATTCACCCCTCCACTTT.

This clone was seen a few times. V gene TRBV7-2 combines with J gene TRBJ2-5; 10 bases fit TRBD2. The germline CDR1 and CDR2 sequences are SGHTA and FQGNSA. The CDR3 has 20 amino acids. Germline trimming cut 0 bases from V and 5 bases from J; bases unmatched to any gene: 18. In DNA, the CDR3 is TGTGCCAGCAGCTTAGCGGGAGGGAGCGGGGGGGCTTTTTTAGAGGAGACCCAGTACTTC. As protein: CASSLAGGSGGAFLEETQYF. Combining the CDR3 with reference TRBV7-2 and TRBJ2-5 gives the whole variable domain GAGVSQSPSNKVTEKGKDVELRCDPISGHTALYWYRQSLGQGLEFLIYFQGNSAPDKSGLPSDRFSAERTGGSVSTLTIQRTQQEDSAVYLCASSLAGGSGGAFLEETQYFGPGTRLLVL.